The 29 T cell receptor beta chains listed next were all sequenced from one sample in a study of regulatory T cells in long-lasting Graves disease (dated by TCRdb to the early 2020s). Library preparation used multiplex PCR. For sequencing, an Illumina HiSeq 4000 was employed. CDR3 regions were amplified by Arm-PCR with iRepertoire HTBI primers to construct TCR beta libraries. TCRdb handled the public reads itself, with Q25 trimming in fastp and clone calling in MiXCR, and kept productive beta chains. Rows with one shared CDR3 protein collapse into an entry with the most common genes and DNA. Present in this sample are approximately 540,000 distinct CDR3 sequences, around 12% of which were seen just once. The ten largest clonotypes hold about 8.9% of the sample. The time point label here, explained by the study, means: newly diagnosed GD, antithyroid drugs for less than 3 months. For both TCR sequencing and RNA sequencing, RNA was extracted from PBMCs using TRIzol.

The sample also formed part of further work on T cells in Graves' hyperthyroidism and ophthalmopathy.

Sequenced material: peripheral blood mononuclear cells (PBMCs), taken at new diagnosis, from a patient treated with antithyroid drugs. The receptor set was obtained from a woman aged 25 to 39 with Graves disease. Donor details come from another sample of the same person, matched by shared clones.

This clonotype showed up many times. The DNA of the CDR3 is TGCAGTGCTAGAGGATCTACTAGCGGCCGCACAGATACGCAGTATTTT. It yields the protein CSARGSTSGRTDTQYF. The chain is built from TRBV20-1 and TRBJ2-3; 8 nucleotides agree with TRBD2. CDR3 length: 16 residues. The junction had 7 bases not matched to a gene; V was cut back by 1 base and J by 1 base. Per the germline V gene, CDR1 is DFQATT and CDR2 is SNEGSKA (reference sequence).

This clonotype was detected only a few times. The genes are TRBV20-1 and TRBJ1-5; D is ambiguous. CDR3 length: 15 amino acids. V lost 3 bases to trimming and J lost 0 bases, with 12 bases between them. CDR1 is DFQATT, CDR2 SNEGSKA, per germline (reference sequence). DNA for the CDR3: TGCAGTGCTAGGACCGGGAGCCGTAGCAATCAGCCCCAGCATTTT. Translation: CSARTGSRSNQPQHF.

This chain joins TRBV18 and TRBJ2-5, with 7 bases aligning to TRBD2. V lost 3 bases, J lost 0 bases, and 10 bases stayed unmatched. The CDR3 runs 17 residues. The germline V gene encodes CDR1 KGHSH and CDR2 LQKENI. CDR3: CASSPLRGGDHQETQYF. In DNA form, the CDR3 reads TGTGCCAGCTCACCCCTAAGGGGAGGGGACCACCAAGAGACCCAGTACTTC.

This clonotype was found a few times. The chain links TRBV19 to TRBJ1-3, with no clear D. Trimming left V 4 bases short and J 2 bases short, with 9 bases between. The germline V gene encodes CDR1 LNHDA and CDR2 SQIVND (reference sequence). CDR3 length: 14 residues. CDR3 amino acids: CASSRVGTGNTIYF. DNA for the CDR3: TGTGCCAGTAGTAGAGTGGGGACTGGAAACACCATATATTTT.

This clonotype came up many times. V is TRBV12-3 or TRBV12-4 and J is TRBJ1-1; no reliable D call. CDR3 length: 11 amino acids. The V and J ends lost 0 bases and 5 bases respectively, with 1 base between them. The CDR3 protein is CASSLATEAFF. The CDR3 DNA is TGTGCCAGCAGTTTAGCGACTGAAGCTTTCTTT.

This clonotype has more than one count but fewer than ten. CDR3 residues: CASSWAGNTEAFF. CDR3 coding DNA: TGCGCCAGCTCCTGGGCGGGAAACACTGAAGCTTTCTTT. The rearrangement joins TRBV5-1 to TRBJ1-1; D gene ambiguous. The CDR3 runs to 13 residues. Trimming shortened V by 7 bases and J by 2 bases, and 12 bases separated the two germline ends. The germline CDR1 and CDR2 sequences are SGHRS and YFSETQ.

In this sample, this clonotype turned up many times. The genes are TRBV2 and TRBJ2-7; D remains ambiguous. CDR1 and CDR2 from the germline V gene are SNHLY and FYNNEI. The CDR3 is 18 residues long. V was trimmed by 2 bases and J by 2 bases, leaving 22 bases between them. CDR3 DNA sequence: TGTGCCAGCAGTGAAAGATCCAAGTCCAGTAACCTTGCCTACGAGCAGTACTTC. Protein sequence: CASSERSKSSNLAYEQYF.

In this sample, this clonotype turned up many times. V and J are TRBV12-3 or TRBV12-4 and TRBJ1-4, with D possibly being TRBD1 (6 bases). Trimming removed 3 bases at V and 5 bases at J, with 13 bases between. This CDR3 contains 15 residues. Written as DNA, the CDR3 is TGTGCCAGCAGTTTGGGGGGGGCGGGAAATGAAAAACTGTTTTTT. It specifies CASSLGGAGNEKLFF.

This clonotype was seen repeatedly, ten times or more. The chain employs TRBV11-1 and TRBJ2-7; maybe TRBD1 (5 bases). V was shortened by 1 base and J by 4 bases, with 14 bases between the two germline ends. The CDR3 runs 15 residues. Germline-derived CDR1 and CDR2 are SGHAT and FQDESV (reference sequence). The CDR3 loop reads CASSLDRLTSYEQYF. DNA of the CDR3: TGTGCCAGCAGCTTAGACAGGTTAACGTCATACGAGCAGTACTTC.

A few counts support this clonotype. The chain has TRBV4-1 and TRBJ2-1, with 8 nucleotides matching TRBD2. Germline V gene sequence: CDR1 MGHRA, CDR2 YSYEKL. The CDR3 loop spans 16 amino acids. The V and J ends lost 0 bases and 4 bases, in that order; junction bases with no gene match: 5. The CDR3 sequence: CASSQDNAGGYNEQFF. In DNA form, the CDR3 reads TGCGCCAGCAGCCAAGATAATGCGGGAGGTTACAATGAGCAGTTCTTC.

This clonotype was seen many times. This rearrangement joins TRBV5-1 to TRBJ2-7; TRBD2 matches at 13 bases. In germline, CDR1 is SGHRS, CDR2 YFSETQ. The V and J ends lost 1 base and 3 bases, in that order; junction bases with no gene match: 22. The length of the CDR3 is 22 residues. CDR3 region: CASSLPGQGRTGTSGISYEQYF. The CDR3 DNA reads TGCGCCAGCAGCTTGCCGGGACAGGGGCGAACCGGGACTAGCGGGATAAGCTACGAGCAGTACTTC.

In its sample, this clonotype was seen many times. V and J are TRBV7-2 and TRBJ1-5, with unresolved D. Germline lookup yields CDR1 SGHTA and CDR2 FQGNSA. V gave up 1 base and J gave up 4 bases, with 11 bases separating them. The CDR3 totals 15 residues. The CDR3 coding sequence is TGTGCCAGCAGCTTAGATACGGCGGTGAATCAGCCCCAGCATTTT. It yields the protein CASSLDTAVNQPQHF.

This clonotype was counted ten times or more. The rearrangement joins TRBV24-1 to TRBJ2-1; D is unresolved. Trimming took off 0 bases at V and 0 bases at J, with 5 bases between the two ends. Germline CDR1 is KGHDR and CDR2 is SFDVKD. The CDR3 covers 15 residues. CDR3 loop: CATSDLESSYNEQFF. The DNA for the CDR3 is TGTGCCACCAGTGATTTGGAGAGCTCCTACAATGAGCAGTTCTTC.

This clonotype has at least ten counts. The chain combines TRBV24-1 with TRBJ2-1; 10 positions agree with TRBD2. Germline V CDR1 and CDR2: KGHDR, SFDVKD. The V gene end was trimmed by 4 bases and the J gene end by 8 bases; junction bases not matched to a gene: 10. The CDR3 consists of 16 residues. The DNA for the CDR3 is TGTGCCACCAGTGACCCCGGGACTAGCGACTCCTATGAGCAGTTCTTC. It encodes CATSDPGTSDSYEQFF.

In this sample, this clonotype turned up once. A far more abundant clone sits one base away, making this likely a read error. The chain uses TRBV28 and TRBJ2-3; D is unclear. The V and J ends lost 6 bases and 5 bases respectively, with 21 bases between them. The CDR3 contains 16 residues. The germline CDR1 and CDR2 sequences are MDHEN and SYDVKM. CDR3 coding DNA: TGTGCCAGCAGCCTGACCGCCGTAGCTATCGTAGATACGCAGTATTTT. Translated: CASSLTAVAIVDTQYF.

This clonotype was found many times. This chain links TRBV25-1 with TRBJ1-2; possibly TRBD1 for D (5 bases). V gave up 3 bases and J gave up 2 bases, with 16 bases separating them. This CDR3 contains 16 residues. Per germline, CDR1 MGHDK and CDR2 SYGVNS. The chain's CDR3 is CASSESIGDSNYGYTF. CDR3 coding DNA: TGTGCCAGCAGTGAGAGCATTGGGGACTCGAACTATGGCTACACCTTC.

This clonotype was found a few times. The V call is TRBV7-8, the J call TRBJ1-2, with 9 bases fitting TRBD1. This CDR3 has 16 amino acids. Germline trimming cut 0 bases from V and 7 bases from J; bases unmatched to any gene: 9. Germline CDR1 SGHVS, CDR2 FQNEAQ. In DNA form, the CDR3 reads TGTGCCAGCAGCTTAGCCATAGGACAGGGGATTCGTGGCTACACCTTC. Translation: CASSLAIGQGIRGYTF.

The chain uses TRBV4-3 and TRBJ2-3, with D possibly TRBD2 on 6 matching bases. V gave up 4 bases and J gave up 4 bases, with 24 bases separating them. Per the germline V gene, CDR1 is LGHNA and CDR2 is YSLEER. The CDR3 has 18 residues. This CDR3 reads CASSRTPGLPTAPDTQYF. CDR3 sequence (DNA): TGCGCCAGCAGCCGAACACCGGGACTCCCTACAGCCCCAGATACGCAGTATTTT.

The chain is built from TRBV7-2 and TRBJ2-3; unclear D gene. Trimming stripped 5 bases from V and 5 bases from J, with 17 bases between. Germline CDR1 is SGHTA and CDR2 is FQGNSA. The CDR3 runs 15 residues. This CDR3 reads CASSPGRFSVDTQYF. CDR3 DNA sequence: TGTGCCAGCAGCCCCGGCCGGTTCTCAGTAGATACGCAGTATTTT.

This clonotype has a count of ten or more. The chain uses TRBV6-2 or TRBV6-3 and TRBJ2-7, with 8 nucleotides matching TRBD1. Germline values: CDR1 MNHEY, CDR2 SVGEGT. J gave up 3 bases and V 6 bases, and 7 bases lay outside the gene matches. The CDR3 is 14 residues long. CDR3 nucleotide sequence: TGTGCCAGCAGAACCGACAGGGGTTTCTACGAGCAGTACTTC. This translates into CASRTDRGFYEQYF.

This clonotype was counted many times. The chain is built from TRBV6-5 and TRBJ1-6; D remains ambiguous. V was pared by 2 bases and J by 8 bases, with 7 bases between. There are 13 residues in the CDR3. CDR1 and CDR2 from the germline V gene are MNHEY and SVGAGI. CDR3 DNA sequence: TGTGCCAGCAGTTACGGTACACATTCACCCCTCCACTTT. This gives the protein CASSYGTHSPLHF.

This clonotype was picked up many times. This chain uses TRBV29-1 with TRBJ1-2; 7 bases are a match to TRBD1. The V segment lost 7 bases and the J segment 4 bases; nucleotides outside the gene matches: 12. The CDR3 runs to 14 residues. In germline, CDR1 is SQVTM, CDR2 ANQGSEA. The CDR3 DNA sequence: TGCAGCGCACTACCCGGGACAGCTCCCTATGGCTACACCTTC. Translating gives CSALPGTAPYGYTF.

This chain joins TRBV12-3 or TRBV12-4 and TRBJ2-3; 7 bases line up with TRBD2. The J call is in doubt because the DNA end fits TRBJ2-5 better. CDR3 length: 15 amino acids. The CDR3 sequence is CASSLVGRSAETQYF. The CDR3 bases are TGTGCCAGCAGTTTAGTCGGGAGGTCAGCAGAGACCCAGTACTTC.

The table lists this clonotype with many counts. The rearrangement links TRBV7-2 to TRBJ2-7, with D unresolved. The CDR3 totals 13 residues. Trimming took off 4 bases at V and 4 bases at J, with 11 bases between the two ends. Germline V CDR1 and CDR2: SGHTA, FQGNSA. CDR3 loop: CASSSRIGYEQYF. The CDR3 nucleotides read TGTGCCAGCAGCTCTAGAATAGGGTACGAGCAGTACTTC.

This clonotype was seen ten or more times. This rearrangement joins TRBV2 to TRBJ2-1; 14 bases agree with TRBD2. CDR3 size: 18 residues. The germline V gene has CDR1 SNHLY and CDR2 FYNNEI. With V trimmed by 6 bases and J by 1 base, 8 bases remained unmatched. CDR3 in DNA: TGTGCCAGCAGGGGTGGACTAGCGGGAGGAGGGTCCTACAATGAGCAGTTCTTC. Amino acid sequence: CASRGGLAGGGSYNEQFF.

This clonotype showed up just a few times. J is TRBJ1-4 and V is TRBV20-1; 9 bases agree with TRBD1. Germline V CDR1 and CDR2: DFQATT, SNEGSKA (reference sequence). Trimming took 5 bases from V and 8 from J; bases not matched to a gene: 12. This CDR3 contains 15 residues. In DNA, the CDR3 is TGCAGTGCTGGTTTATGGACAGGGGCGGGCGAAAAACTGTTTTTT. Amino acid sequence: CSAGLWTGAGEKLFF.

Many counts were recorded for this clonotype. The V call is TRBV2, the J call TRBJ2-3, with 12 bases that match TRBD1. The germline V gene encodes CDR1 SNHLY and CDR2 FYNNEI. CDR3 length: 15 residues. The V gene end was trimmed by 7 bases and the J gene end by 5 bases; junction bases not matched to a gene: 7. CDR3 sequence: CASTPGQGARDTQYF. CDR3 coding DNA: TGTGCCAGCACCCCGGGACAGGGGGCGAGAGATACGCAGTATTTT.

This clonotype was seen ten or more times. The CDR3 DNA sequence: TGTGCCACCAGCAGACCATGGAGCAGGGTAGGGGACAATGAGCAGTTCTTC. The encoded protein is CATSRPWSRVGDNEQFF. This chain links TRBV15 with TRBJ2-1; D perhaps matches TRBD1 (5 bases). V was clipped by 2 bases and J by 5 bases, with 19 bases between them. This CDR3 has 17 amino acids. CDR1 LNHNV and CDR2 YYDKDF come from the germline V gene (reference sequence).

J is TRBJ2-1 and V is TRBV5-1; 8 positions match TRBD1. V lost 6 bases to trimming and J lost 2 bases; unmatched junction nucleotides: 7. The CDR3 contains 15 residues. Germline V lookup: CDR1 SGHRS, CDR2 YFSETQ. The CDR3 is CASTPGQGTYNEQFF. CDR3 nucleotides: TGCGCCAGCACCCCCGGACAGGGAACCTACAATGAGCAGTTCTTC.